The subject of this entry is one T cell receptor beta chain. The antigen is undetermined. This entry comes from a study of PD-1 blockade in mismatch repair-deficient tumors. At the level of the study: Patients had around twelve mismatch repair-deficient cancer types, all previously treated and progressing. Study results and limitations: Rapid post-treatment expansion, then contraction, generally preceding radiologic response, marked tumor-resident clones.

TCRdb keeps only in-frame clones here, not all; method: immunoSEQ multiplex PCR. The sample comprises around 120,000 clones, 86% of which are singletons, and approximately 13% rests with the top ten. PCR or immunohistochemistry showed mismatch repair deficiency in every enrolled patient. TCR sequencing covered a few patients who responded to pembrolizumab. Germline-derived CDR1 and CDR2 are LNHDA and SQIVND (reference sequence). The J segment lost 2 bases and the V segment lost 4 bases, leaving 7 bases of the junction unmatched. This CDR3 is built from 15 residues. The chain employs TRBV19 and TRBJ2-7, with TRBD2 matching over 8 bases. Sequenced material: peripheral blood, taken 44 weeks after starting pembrolizumab. The TCR comes from an adult with mismatch repair-deficient cancer. CDR3 residues: CASSRDSGKAYEQYF. The CDR3 DNA reads as TGTGCCAGTAGTAGAGATAGCGGGAAGGCCTACGAGCAGTACTTC.